This TCR beta chain is from a study of blood T cell repertoires in COVID-19. Across the study: Acute and convalescent COVID-19 specimens originated in the United States, Italy and Spain.

In the original analysis: Amplified reference gene primers provided the basis for estimating nucleated cell counts. Generated by immunoSEQ multiplex PCR, the TCRdb table keeps only in-frame clones and is missing some. V, J and clone size are taken as reported in that table, and D and trimming were inferred from the DNA itself. The table lists around 300,000 clones, approximately 88% of them singletons. Sequenced material: peripheral blood. The receptor's source is a man between 50 and 59 years old with acute or convalescent COVID-19.

This CDR3 is CASEGVSRNQPQHF. Here the CDR3 DNA reads TGTGCCAGCGAAGGGGTATCTCGGAATCAGCCCCAGCATTTT. V gene TRBV2 combines with J gene TRBJ1-5; a possible D gene is TRBD1 (5 bases). CDR1 and CDR2 from the germline V gene are SNHLY and FYNNEI. This CDR3 region has 14 residues. Deletions cut 8 bases from V and 4 bases from J, with 15 bases between.